The source of this T cell receptor beta chain is a study of T cell changes during pregnancy in multiple sclerosis. The data were produced by immunoSEQ multiplex PCR, yet TCRdb's version contains in-frame clones alone and is incomplete. The repertoire includes 35,000 or so clones, more than 75% of them detected once, and 0.5% to 0.65% sits in the top ten. Trimming left V 3 bases short and J 1 base short, with 10 bases between. CDR3 length: 14 residues. The germline CDR1 and CDR2 sequences are SGDLS and YYNGEE. The input for sequencing was CD4+ T cells from peripheral blood mononuclear cells, taken in the first trimester of pregnancy. The V gene is TRBV9, the J gene TRBJ1-1, with a tentative D call TRBD1 (5 bases). The receptor was derived from a female donor with multiple sclerosis, enrolled in a pregnancy study. CDR3 DNA sequence: TGTGCCAGCAGCGCGCGGGGGGGGAACACTGAAGCTTTCTTT. Encoded protein: CASSARGGNTEAFF.